This is a list of T cell receptor beta chains from one sample in a study of OX40 agonist ivuxolimab in advanced cancers. Profiled with immunoSEQ multiplex PCR; TCRdb holds only in-frame clones, not every one. The sample yields about 130,000 clones, approximately 90% seen once. The sequencing here drew on CD4+ or CD8+ T cells sorted from blood, taken in a trial of the OX40 agonist ivuxolimab. The source of these receptors is an adult with an advanced solid tumor such as melanoma, head and neck, liver or kidney cancer. The CDR3 runs from the conserved cysteine through the conserved F or W.

CDR3: CSVGTHPGRNEQFF; V: TRBV29-1; length: 14
CDR3: CASSMRGPTAGSYEQYF; V: TRBV19; length: 17
CDR3: CASSYTRGPRSYGYTF; V: TRBV6-5; length: 16
CDR3: CASSRTGSNQPQHF; V: TRBV2; length: 14
CDR3: CASSVLTGGYSPLHF; V: TRBV9; length: 15
CDR3: CASSPWDRVDTGELFF; V: TRBV5-1; length: 16
CDR3: CASSWTGGLDTEAFF; V: TRBV6-1; length: 15
CDR3: CASASGGGPGEAFF; V: TRBV19; length: 14
CDR3: CASSLTGTGVETQYF; V: TRBV7-3; length: 15
CDR3: CASSWHDAAGNQPQHF; V: TRBV5-1; length: 16
CDR3: CASSPHSYGYTF; V: TRBV28; length: 12
CDR3: CASSLTTGNAYGYTF; V: TRBV6-5; length: 15
CDR3: CAVRQGDGNQPQHF; V: TRBV10-3; length: 14
CDR3: CASSSEVPGGPWEQFF; V: TRBV5-4; length: 16
CDR3: CAGRGNYGYTF; V: TRBV25-1; length: 11
CDR3: CASSQLLNTEAFF; V: TRBV19; length: 13
CDR3: CASSNDRVSSTDTQYF; V: TRBV19; length: 16
CDR3: CASSPRGGAAFF; V: TRBV6-6; length: 12
CDR3: CASRGPWTGRSGANVLTF; V: TRBV28; length: 18
CDR3: CASSLVGQGATDTQYF; V: TRBV5-1; length: 16
CDR3: CASSMSGTSGPQETQYF; V: TRBV19; length: 17
CDR3: CASSRTSGNEQFF; V: TRBV6-5; length: 13
CDR3: CASSLAGRGHNTGELFF; V: TRBV11-1; length: 17
CDR3: CASRSGTGELFF; V: TRBV13; length: 12
CDR3: CASSRRQGDGTDTQYF; V: TRBV6-6; length: 16
CDR3: CASSLVQGANNQPQHF; V: TRBV5-6; length: 16